Detailed here is one T cell receptor beta chain. Its antigen remains undetermined. No base quality information exists; no much larger clone differs at one position. The CDR3 spans 13 residues, from the cysteine through the phenylalanine. The entry retains the CDR3 DNA only, 39 bases that are in frame from base 1. Reading the germline V gene (reference sequence) gives CDR1 WNHNN and CDR2 SYGVQD. At the junction V is shortened by 5 bases and J by 4 bases, with 11 bases in between. These data originate in a study of T cell responses to AZD1222 COVID-19 vaccine (dated by TCRdb to the early 2020s). In the study overall: AZD1222 recipients with second doses at about 4 weeks or about 12 weeks were pooled, because spike-specific TCR depth and breadth did not differ between schedules. Trial participants were enrolled into age subgroups of 18-55, 56-69 and 70-plus years, which contained about 150, 27 and 61 TCR-sequenced participants, respectively. TCR sequencing covered more than 230 trial participants: approximately 200 given two doses of AZD1222 and some 25 given two doses of MenACWY control vaccine. The investigation overall reported the following: Conclusions about previously exposed vaccinees are limited because only five or six AZD1222 recipients were SARS-CoV-2 seropositive at baseline. The whole spike protein was spanned by vaccine-associated CD4 TCRs, and dominant responses were seen in regions 160-218 and 743-854. Participants were mostly white British and included more females than males, and it was suggested by the authors that clonal diversity may have been underestimated. A significant rise in spike-specific TCR breadth and depth was observed after two AZD1222 doses relative to day 0 and relative to MenACWY recipients. Because no day 14 peak-response samples were available, repertoires were characterized only after the peak T cell response. Reportedly, close to half of the unique spike-specific TCRs recognized epitopes lying outside the regions that are mutated in the B.1.351 and B.1.1.7 variants. In the small 56-69-year group, the increase in depth fell short of significance, most likely because of low power.

The CDR3 regions of human TCRbeta chains were analyzed by immunosequencing. The original pipeline was this. TCRs in the repertoires were matched against a reference library of SARS-CoV-2-specific TCRs that had been generated with the MIRA antigen-specificity platform. Breadth was defined as the fraction of unique TCRs that were SARS-CoV-2-associated, and depth was defined as the fraction of total T cells that were SARS-CoV-2-associated. Using the MIRA data, every spike-specific TCR was mapped to the spike region that the TCR reacted to and assigned to either a CD4 or a CD8 class. Log10-transformed breadth and depth values were compared by one-way ANOVA with Sidak's multiple comparisons tests. TCRdb holds this immuneACCESS table with in-frame rearrangements only. Some clones are missing; in checked studies, unresolved V genes explain under half, and the rest has no known cause. V, J and clone size derive from that table, while D and trimming were established from the DNA sequence. This sample gives about 180,000 clones in total; approximately 86% of them show up just once. Approximately 8% of the sample belongs to the ten largest clones.

The time point label of this sample denotes: baseline before first vaccination. Vaccinee samples were obtained from the UK trials COV001 and COV002, which included a single-blind randomized controlled phase 2/3 trial of AZD1222 (ChAdOx1 nCoV-19) in healthy adults. Trial participant PBMC samples were collected at day 0 and day 28 after the second dose for TCRbeta chain sequencing. The rearranged chain carries TRBV10-1 and TRBJ1-1; TRBD1 is a possible D gene, resting on 5 matching bases. This TCR was sampled from an adult in good health. Source: peripheral blood, taken on day 0 of AZD1222 vaccination. The base sequence is TGCGCCAGCAGTCGGACACTCTTCACTGAAGCTTTCTTT. It translates to CASSRTLFTEAFF.